This T cell receptor (beta chain) was identified in a study of blood T cell repertoires in COVID-19 (dated by TCRdb to 2018 to 2020). Context from the whole study: The collaborator samples originated in the United States, Italy and Spain and spanned the acute and convalescent phases of COVID-19. The dataset comprised deeply sampled blood TCRbeta repertoires from subjects exposed to, actively infected with, or recovered from COVID-19. A de-identified subject ID, COVID-19 status, age in years and sex were almost always included in the sample metadata. The prospective study material was composed of cDNA or gDNA derived from T cells, B-cell-depleted T cells, or PBMCs. The repertoires were released in a freely available public database meant as a resource for research on the immune response to SARS-CoV-2. Samples came from the ongoing ImmuneRACE study (first 160 participants) plus 1,254 subjects from 6 global collaborators. HLA class I and class II types, where available, came from metadata supplied by the sample provider rather than from assay-based typing.

Based on the germline V gene (reference sequence), the CDR1 and CDR2 sequences are LGHDT and YNNKEL. V has 2 bases trimmed and J has 7 bases trimmed; junction bases matching no gene number 13. The CDR3 runs 19 residues from the cysteine to the phenylalanine. Only CDR3 DNA remains: 57 bases, in frame from the first base. General findings and caveats noted by the study authors: The amount of clinical and demographic metadata varied by source and participant and was provided uncurated.

TCRbeta CDR3 regions were amplified from genomic DNA using the immunoSEQ Assay, a bias-controlled multiplex PCR. The authors processed their data as follows. Nucleated cell counts per sample were estimated from amplification of reference gene primers within the assay. To quantify the absolute abundance of each unique TCRbeta CDR3 rearrangement, sequence reads were collapsed and filtered. For each sample, productive Simpson clonality was calculated by taking the square root of Simpson's diversity index across productive rearrangements. TCRdb took over this immuneACCESS table, retaining in-frame rearrangements with V and J assigned. Such tables are incomplete; in checked studies, under half of the missing clones stem from an unresolved V gene, and the remainder is unexplained. D and trimming were read from the DNA, whereas the V and J calls and clone size are those reported in that table. In this sample the table shows about 430,000 clones, 70% to 90% of which occur a single time. The top ten hold 1.4% to 1.5% of the sample.

A note on this clone: What this receptor recognizes is not known. No per-base quality is available; no much larger clone lies one base away.

Enrolling through a virtual design, the prospective study's participants ranged in age from roughly 18 to 90 years and lived across roughly 24 United States geographic areas. In the prospective study, cohorts were assigned on the basis of participant-reported clinical history obtained from a screening survey and a study questionnaire. Exposed participants had been in contact, within 2 weeks of entering the study, with a person who had a PCR-confirmed or clinician-diagnosed case of COVID-19. Mobile phlebotomists in the prospective study collected whole blood, serum and a nasopharyngeal or oropharyngeal swab from every participant. Over an approximately 2-month period, participants in the prospective study had the option of providing additional blood draws and questionnaires. Before DNA extraction, blood samples from the prospective study were shipped at room temperature or frozen.

Material: PBMCs or T cells enriched from blood (not recorded which). This TCR was sampled from a woman in her late teens or twenties who had been exposed to COVID-19. The chain was built from TRBV3-1 (or the pseudogene TRBV3-2) and TRBJ2-1; TRBD2 aligns with 14 central bases. The DNA sequence is TGTGCCAGCAGCCAAAGCTACCCCGGGACTAGCGGGAGCAGGAATGAGCAGTTCTTC. This gives the protein CASSQSYPGTSGSRNEQFF.